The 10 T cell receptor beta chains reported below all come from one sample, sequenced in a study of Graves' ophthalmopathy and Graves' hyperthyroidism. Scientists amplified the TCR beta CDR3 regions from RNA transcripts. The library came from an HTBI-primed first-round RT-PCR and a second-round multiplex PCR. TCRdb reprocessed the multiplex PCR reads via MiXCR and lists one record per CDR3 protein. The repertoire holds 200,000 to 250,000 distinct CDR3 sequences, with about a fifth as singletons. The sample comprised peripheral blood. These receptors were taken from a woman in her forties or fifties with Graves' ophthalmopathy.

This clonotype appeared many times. For the CDR3, the DNA is TGTGCCAGCAGCCCGGGGCAGACGAACACTGAAGCTTTCTTT. Its protein is CASSPGQTNTEAFF. This chain connects TRBV7-9 to TRBJ1-1, with a possible D match to TRBD1 (5 bases). The length of the CDR3 is 14 residues. V gave up 5 bases and J gave up 1 base, with 11 bases separating them. Germline-derived CDR1 and CDR2 are SEHNR and FQNEAQ (reference sequence).

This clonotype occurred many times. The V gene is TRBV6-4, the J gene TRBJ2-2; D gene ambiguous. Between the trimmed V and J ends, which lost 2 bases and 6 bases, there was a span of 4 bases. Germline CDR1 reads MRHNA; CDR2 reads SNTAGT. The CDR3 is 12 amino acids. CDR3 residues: CASSDSAGELFF. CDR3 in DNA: TGTGCCAGCAGTGACAGTGCCGGGGAGCTGTTTTTT.

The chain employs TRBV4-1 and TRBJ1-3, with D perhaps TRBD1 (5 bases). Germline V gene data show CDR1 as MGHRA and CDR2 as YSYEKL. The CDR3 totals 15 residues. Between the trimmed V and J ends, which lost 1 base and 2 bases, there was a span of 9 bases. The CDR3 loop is CASSQAAGPGNTIYF. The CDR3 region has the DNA TGCGCCAGCAGCCAAGCAGCAGGGCCTGGAAACACCATATATTTT.

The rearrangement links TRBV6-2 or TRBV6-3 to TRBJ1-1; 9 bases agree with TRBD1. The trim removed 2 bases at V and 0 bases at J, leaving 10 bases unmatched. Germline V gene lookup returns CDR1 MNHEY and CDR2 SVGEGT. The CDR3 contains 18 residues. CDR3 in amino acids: CASSYQNGQGPVNTEAFF. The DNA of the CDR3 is TGTGCCAGCAGTTACCAAAATGGACAGGGGCCCGTGAACACTGAAGCTTTCTTT.

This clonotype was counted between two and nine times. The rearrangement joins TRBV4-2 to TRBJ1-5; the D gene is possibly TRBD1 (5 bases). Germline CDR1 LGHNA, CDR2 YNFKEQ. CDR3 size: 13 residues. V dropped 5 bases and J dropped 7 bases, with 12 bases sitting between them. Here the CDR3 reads CASSSGIGQPQHF. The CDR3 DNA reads TGTGCCAGCAGCTCAGGGATAGGACAGCCCCAGCATTTT.

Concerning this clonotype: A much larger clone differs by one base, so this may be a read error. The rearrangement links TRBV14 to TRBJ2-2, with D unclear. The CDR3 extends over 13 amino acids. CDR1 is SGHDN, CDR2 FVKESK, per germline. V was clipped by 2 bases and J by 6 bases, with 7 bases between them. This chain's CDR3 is CASSQLGAGELFF. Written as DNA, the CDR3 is TGTGCCAGCAGCCAACTCGGCGCCGGGGAGCTGTTTTTT.

CDR3 protein: CASSPQPDGAFF. The CDR3 DNA reads TGTGCCAGCAGCCCCCAACCGGACGGAGCTTTCTTT. V is TRBV7-9 and J is TRBJ1-1; D gene ambiguous. Germline V gives CDR1 SEHNR, CDR2 FQNEAQ (reference sequence). This CDR3 has 12 residues. The V end was cut by 5 bases, the J end by 10 bases, with 14 bases between. The whole variable domain, filled in from reference TRBV7-9 and TRBJ1-1, reads DTGVSQNPRHKITKRGQNVTFRCDPISEHNRLYWYRQTLGQGPEFLTYFQNEAQLEKSRLLSDRFSAERPKGSFSTLEIQRTEQGDSAMYLCASSPQPDGAFFGQGTRLTVV.

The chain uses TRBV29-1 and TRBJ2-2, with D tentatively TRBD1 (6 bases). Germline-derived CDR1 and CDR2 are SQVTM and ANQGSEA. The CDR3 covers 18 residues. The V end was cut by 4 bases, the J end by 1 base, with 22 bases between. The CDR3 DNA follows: TGCAGCGTTGGTAGGGACACAACCGGTGGGGTGAACACCGGGGAGCTGTTTTTT. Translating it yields CSVGRDTTGGVNTGELFF.

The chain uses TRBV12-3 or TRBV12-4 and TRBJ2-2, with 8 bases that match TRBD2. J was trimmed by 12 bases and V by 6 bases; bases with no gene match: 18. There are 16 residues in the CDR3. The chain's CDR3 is CASSPPIAGTDRKLFF. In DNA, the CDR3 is TGTGCCAGCAGCCCCCCCATAGCGGGGACTGACCGAAAGCTGTTTTTT.

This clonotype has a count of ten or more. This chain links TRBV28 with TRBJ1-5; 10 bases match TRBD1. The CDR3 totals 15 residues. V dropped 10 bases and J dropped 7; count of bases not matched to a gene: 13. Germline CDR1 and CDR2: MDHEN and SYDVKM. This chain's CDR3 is CATSRDRGTEQPQHF. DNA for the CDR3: TGTGCCACCTCCCGGGACAGGGGAACAGAACAGCCCCAGCATTTT.